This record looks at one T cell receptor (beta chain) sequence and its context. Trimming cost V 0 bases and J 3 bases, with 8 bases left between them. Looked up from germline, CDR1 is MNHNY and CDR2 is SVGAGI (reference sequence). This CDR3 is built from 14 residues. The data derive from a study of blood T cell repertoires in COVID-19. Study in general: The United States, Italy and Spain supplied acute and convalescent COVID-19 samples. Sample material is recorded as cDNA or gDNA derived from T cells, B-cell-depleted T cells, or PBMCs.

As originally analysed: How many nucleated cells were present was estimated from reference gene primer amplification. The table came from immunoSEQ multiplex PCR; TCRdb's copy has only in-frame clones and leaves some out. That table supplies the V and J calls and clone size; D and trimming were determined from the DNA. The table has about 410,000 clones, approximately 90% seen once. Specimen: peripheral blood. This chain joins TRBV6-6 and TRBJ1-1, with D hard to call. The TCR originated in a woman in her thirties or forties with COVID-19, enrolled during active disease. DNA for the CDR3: TGTGCCAGCAGTTACTCTGGCGGGGACACTGAAGCTTTCTTT. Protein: CASSYSGGDTEAFF.